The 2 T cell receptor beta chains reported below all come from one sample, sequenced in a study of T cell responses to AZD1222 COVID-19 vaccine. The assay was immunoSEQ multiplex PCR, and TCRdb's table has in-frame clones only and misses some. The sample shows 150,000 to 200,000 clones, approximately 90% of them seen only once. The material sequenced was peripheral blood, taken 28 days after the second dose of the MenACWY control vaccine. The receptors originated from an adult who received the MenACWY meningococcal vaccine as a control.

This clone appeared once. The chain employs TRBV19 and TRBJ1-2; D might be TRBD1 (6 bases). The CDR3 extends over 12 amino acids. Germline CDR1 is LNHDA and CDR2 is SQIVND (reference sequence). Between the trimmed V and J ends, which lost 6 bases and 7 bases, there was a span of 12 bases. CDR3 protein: CASSLTGSGYTF. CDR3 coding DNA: TGTGCCAGTAGCCTGACAGGTAGTGGCTACACCTTC. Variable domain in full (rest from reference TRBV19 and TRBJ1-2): DGGITQSPKYLFRKEGQNVTLSCEQNLNHDAMYWYRQDPGQGLRLIYYSQIVNDFQKGDIAEGYSVSREKKESFPLTVTSAQKNPTAFYLCASSLTGSGYTFGSGTRLTVV.

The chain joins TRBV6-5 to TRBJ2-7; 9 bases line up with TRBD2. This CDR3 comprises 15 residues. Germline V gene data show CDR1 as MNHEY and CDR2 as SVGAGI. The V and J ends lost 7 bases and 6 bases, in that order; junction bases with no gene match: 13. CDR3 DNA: TGTGCCAGCAAGCCTTCTGGACTAGCGTCGGGCGAGCAGTACTTC. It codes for CASKPSGLASGEQYF.